Each of the 8 T cell receptor beta chains below was sequenced from the same sample in a study of T-cell reconstitution after alpha-beta-depleted transplantation in children. Unique molecular identifiers tagged the TCRbeta library. TCRdb reprocessed the PCR reads via MiXCR and lists one record per CDR3 protein. Here the sample spans hundreds of thousands of distinct CDR3 sequences, about 9.4% being singletons. The material sequenced was PBMCs, taken before TCRalphabeta/CD19-depleted stem cell transplant. These receptors originate from a boy under two years old with acute myeloid leukemia, due to receive a stem cell transplant.

This clonotype was seen many times. The chain links TRBV5-6 to TRBJ2-7, with D hard to call. The germline V gene has CDR1 SGHDT and CDR2 YYEEEE. The CDR3 runs 15 residues. Trimming stripped 4 bases from V and 3 bases from J, with 17 bases between. The DNA of the CDR3 is TGTGCCAGCAGCCCCTGGATCCAACAAGACTACGAGCAGTACTTC. This codes for CASSPWIQQDYEQYF.

As regards this clonotype: Since a much larger clone is just one base distant, this may be a read error. The gene calls are TRBV3-1 and TRBJ1-3; D is undetermined. The length of the CDR3 is 14 residues. V gave up 1 base and J gave up 3 bases, with 7 bases separating them. Germline V CDR1 and CDR2: LGHDT, YNNKEL (reference sequence). CDR3 bases: TGTGCCAGCAGCCAAGGGGGATTTGGAAACACCATATATTTT. It yields the protein CASSQGGFGNTIYF.

This clonotype was seen repeatedly, ten times or more. The chain has TRBV29-1 and TRBJ2-3; 10 bases match TRBD2. The germline CDR1 and CDR2 sequences are SQVTM and ANQGSEA. CDR3 length: 18 residues. Trimming took 8 bases from V and 8 from J; bases not matched to a gene: 25. The chain's CDR3 is CSTRQGRGPSGSFGTQYF. For the CDR3, the DNA is TGCAGCACGCGACAGGGGAGGGGGCCTAGCGGGAGTTTTGGTACGCAGTATTTT.

The J gene is TRBJ1-1, the V gene TRBV11-2, with TRBD1 as a possible D gene (5 bases). The V end lost 0 bases, the J end lost 4 bases, and 15 bases lay between the germline ends. This CDR3 contains 16 residues. From germline, CDR1 is SGHAT and CDR2 FQNNGV. This CDR3 reads CASSLERRRGCTEAFF. DNA of the CDR3: TGTGCCAGCAGCTTAGAACGAAGGAGGGGCTGCACTGAAGCTTTCTTT. Drawing the rest from reference TRBV11-2 and TRBJ1-1, the complete variable domain is EAGVAQSPRYKIIEKRQSVAFWCNPISGHATLYWYQQILGQGPKLLIQFQNNGVVDDSQLPKDRFSAERLKGVDSTLKIQPAKLEDSAVYLCASSLERRRGCTEAFFGQGTRLTVV.

This clonotype was counted many times. The rearrangement joins TRBV11-2 to TRBJ2-1, with a tentative D call TRBD1 (6 bases). Between the trimmed V and J ends, which lost 3 bases and 3 bases, there was a span of 15 bases. CDR3 length equals 16 residues. Germline CDR1 SGHAT, CDR2 FQNNGV. CDR3 bases: TGTGCCAGCAGCTTCACCCTGGGGGCACGCTACAATGAGCAGTTCTTC. Translated: CASSFTLGARYNEQFF. The complete variable domain, with remaining parts taken from reference TRBV11-2 and TRBJ2-1, reads EAGVAQSPRYKIIEKRQSVAFWCNPISGHATLYWYQQILGQGPKLLIQFQNNGVVDDSQLPKDRFSAERLKGVDSTLKIQPAKLEDSAVYLCASSFTLGARYNEQFFGPGTRLTVL.

This clonotype has at least ten counts. The chain links TRBV7-2 to TRBJ1-2; a weak D match, TRBD1 (5 bases). The CDR3 consists of 13 residues. Germline V gives CDR1 SGHTA, CDR2 FQGNSA. V lost 1 base and J lost 3, with 6 bases in between. The CDR3 loop reads CASSLVGDYGYTF. The CDR3 DNA is TGTGCCAGCAGCTTAGTAGGGGACTATGGCTACACCTTC.

Ten or more counts support this clonotype. V gene TRBV18 combines with J gene TRBJ1-1; 9 positions agree with TRBD1. Germline V gene sequence: CDR1 KGHSH, CDR2 LQKENI. With V trimmed by 3 bases and J by 6 bases, 2 bases remained unmatched. CDR3 length: 13 residues. DNA for the CDR3: TGTGCCAGCTCACCTAACAGGGGGCCTGAAGCTTTCTTT. The encoded protein is CASSPNRGPEAFF.

The chain carries TRBV7-3 and TRBJ2-3; 7 bases agree with TRBD2. The junction had 2 bases not matched to a gene; V was cut back by 5 bases and J by 0 bases. The CDR3 has 14 residues. CDR1 and CDR2 from the germline V gene are SGHTA and FQGTGA. As DNA, the CDR3 is TGTGCCAGCAGCACCGGGGGGAGCACAGATACGCAGTATTTT. It is translated as CASSTGGSTDTQYF.